This TCR beta chain was identified in a study of T cells in Graves' hyperthyroidism and ophthalmopathy. Germline CDR1 reads MNHNS; CDR2 reads SASEGT. J was trimmed by 7 bases and V by 5 bases; bases with no gene match: 12. This CDR3 region has 16 residues. The authors obtained PBMCs from over 7.5 ml of fresh peripheral blood. Template material for amplifying TCR beta CDR3 regions consisted of RNA transcripts. A set of HTBI primers served as the primers for a first-round RT-PCR of the TCR CDR3. TCRdb redid the calling of the multiplex PCR reads with MiXCR, one entry per CDR3 protein. The repertoire holds approximately 400,000 distinct CDR3 sequences, over 11% seen once, with 25% to 30% in the top ten.

Sequencing was carried out using blood. V gene TRBV6-1 combines with J gene TRBJ1-4, with TRBD1 matching 8 bases. The clonotype comes from a man aged 50 to 59 with Graves' ophthalmopathy. The CDR3 protein is CASSSYPGQGTEKLFF. CDR3 sequence (DNA): TGTGCCAGCAGTTCCTACCCCGGACAGGGAACTGAAAAACTGTTTTTT.